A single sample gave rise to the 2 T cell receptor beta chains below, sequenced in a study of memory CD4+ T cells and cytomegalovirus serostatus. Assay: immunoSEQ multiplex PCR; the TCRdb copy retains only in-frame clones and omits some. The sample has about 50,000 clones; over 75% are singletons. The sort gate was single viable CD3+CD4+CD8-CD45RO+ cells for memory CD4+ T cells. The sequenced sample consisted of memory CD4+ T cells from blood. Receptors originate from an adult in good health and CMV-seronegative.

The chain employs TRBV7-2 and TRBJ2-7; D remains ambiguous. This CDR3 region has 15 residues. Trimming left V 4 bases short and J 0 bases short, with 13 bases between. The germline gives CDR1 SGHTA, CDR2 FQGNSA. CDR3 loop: CASSSTIASSYEQYF. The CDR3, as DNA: TGTGCCAGCAGCTCGACGATTGCGAGCTCCTACGAGCAGTACTTC.

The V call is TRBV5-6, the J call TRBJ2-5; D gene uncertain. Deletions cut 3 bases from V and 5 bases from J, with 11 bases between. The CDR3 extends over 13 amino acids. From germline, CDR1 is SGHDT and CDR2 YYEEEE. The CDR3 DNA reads TGTGCCAGCAGCTCGTACGGCCGGGAGACCCAGTACTTC. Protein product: CASSSYGRETQYF.